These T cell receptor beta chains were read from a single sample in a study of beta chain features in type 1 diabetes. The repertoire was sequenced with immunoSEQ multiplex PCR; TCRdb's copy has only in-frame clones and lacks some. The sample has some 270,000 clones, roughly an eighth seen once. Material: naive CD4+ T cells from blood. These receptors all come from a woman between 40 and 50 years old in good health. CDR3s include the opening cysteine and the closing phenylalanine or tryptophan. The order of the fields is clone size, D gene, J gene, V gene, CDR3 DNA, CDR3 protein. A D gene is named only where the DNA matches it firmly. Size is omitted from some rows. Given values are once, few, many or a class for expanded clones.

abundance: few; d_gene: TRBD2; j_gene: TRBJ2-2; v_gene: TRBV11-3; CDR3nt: TGTGCCAGCAGCTCGGGACTAGCGGGTTTGGCGGAGCTGTTTTTT; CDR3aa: CASSSGLAGLAELFF
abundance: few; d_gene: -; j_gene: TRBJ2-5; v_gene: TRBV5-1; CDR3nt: TGCGCCAGCAGCTTGGCGTACCAAGAGACCCAGTACTTC; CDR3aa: CASSLAYQETQYF
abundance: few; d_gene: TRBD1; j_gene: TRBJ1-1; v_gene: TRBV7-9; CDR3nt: TGTGCCAGCAGCTTAGGGACAGGGAACACTGAAGCTTTCTTT; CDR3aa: CASSLGTGNTEAFF
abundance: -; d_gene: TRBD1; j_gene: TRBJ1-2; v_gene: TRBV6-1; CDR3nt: TGTGCCAGCGAGGACAGGGACTATGGCTACACCTTC; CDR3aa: CASEDRDYGYTF
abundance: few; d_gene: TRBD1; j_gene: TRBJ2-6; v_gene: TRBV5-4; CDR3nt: TGTGCCAGCAGCCAAGGGGGCGTCTTCTCTGGGGCCAACGTCCTGACTTTC; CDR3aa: CASSQGGVFSGANVLTF
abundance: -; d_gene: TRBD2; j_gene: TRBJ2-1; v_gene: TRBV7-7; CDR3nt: TGTGCCAGCAGCTTAGGGGGGGGCAATGAGCAGTTCTTC; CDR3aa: CASSLGGGNEQFF
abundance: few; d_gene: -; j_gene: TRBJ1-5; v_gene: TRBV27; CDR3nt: TGTGCCAGCAGTTCGAGTATTAGCAATCAGCCCCAGCATTTT; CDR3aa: CASSSSISNQPQHF
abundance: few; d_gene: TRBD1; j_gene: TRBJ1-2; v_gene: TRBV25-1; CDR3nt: TGTGCCAGCAGTGAATATTGGGACAGGGATCGTGGCTACACCTTC; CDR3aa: CASSEYWDRDRGYTF
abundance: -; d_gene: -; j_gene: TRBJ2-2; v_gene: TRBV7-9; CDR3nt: TGTGCCAGCAGCATACGGACAACTAACACCGGGGAGCTGTTTTTT; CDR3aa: CASSIRTTNTGELFF
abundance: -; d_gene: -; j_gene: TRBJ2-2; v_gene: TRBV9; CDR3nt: TGTGCCAGCAGCGTAGGCGGGACGCACACCGGGGAGCTGTTTTTT; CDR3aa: CASSVGGTHTGELFF
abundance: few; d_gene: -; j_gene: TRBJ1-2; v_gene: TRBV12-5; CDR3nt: TGTGCTAGCGGTTCCTCAGGGCCCTATGGCTACACCTTC; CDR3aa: CASGSSGPYGYTF
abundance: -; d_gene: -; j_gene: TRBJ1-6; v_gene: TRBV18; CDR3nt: TGTGCCAGCTCACCCGGGACACTTAATTCACCCCTCCACTTT; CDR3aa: CASSPGTLNSPLHF
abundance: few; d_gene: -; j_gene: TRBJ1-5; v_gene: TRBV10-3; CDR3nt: TGTGCCACACACCGGGATAGCAATCAGCCCCAGCATTTT; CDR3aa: CATHRDSNQPQHF